The 7 T cell receptor beta chains below come from one sample, sequenced in a study of blood T cell repertoires in COVID-19. The repertoire was sequenced with immunoSEQ multiplex PCR; TCRdb's copy has only in-frame clones and lacks some. The sample lists a few hundred thousand clones, 80% to 85% occurring once. Sequenced: PBMCs or T cells enriched from blood (not recorded which). The receptors were sampled from a woman aged 35 to 49 who had recovered from COVID-19.

The CDR3 DNA is TGTGCCAGCAGCCACGACTCGCTCCCGCAGTTCTTC. Translation gives CASSHDSLPQFF. The V call is TRBV7-2, the J call TRBJ2-1; no definite D call. Trimming took off 5 bases at V and 12 bases at J, with 14 bases between the two ends. CDR1 is SGHTA, CDR2 FQGNSA, per germline. The CDR3 spans 12 residues.

This chain links TRBV27 with TRBJ1-1; weak D call: TRBD1 (6 bases). Trimming pared 4 bases from V and 3 bases from J, leaving 9 bases between. The CDR3 runs to 13 residues. Per germline, CDR1 MNHEY and CDR2 SMNVEV (reference sequence). The CDR3 sequence is CASSWTVYTEAFF. Written as DNA, the CDR3 is TGTGCCAGCAGTTGGACAGTTTACACTGAAGCTTTCTTT.

This clone was seen a single time. The chain couples TRBV28 to TRBJ1-5; D not certain. Per the germline V gene, CDR1 is MDHEN and CDR2 is SYDVKM. This CDR3 has 13 residues. The V end was cut by 6 bases, the J end by 3 bases, with 9 bases between. The CDR3 loop is CASSLGVNQPQHF. CDR3 nucleotide sequence: TGTGCCAGCAGCCTCGGGGTCAATCAGCCCCAGCATTTT.

Here the CDR3 reads CASSQVGLASNEQFF. The CDR3 nucleotides are TGCGCCAGCAGCCAAGTGGGACTAGCTTCTAATGAGCAGTTCTTC. The chain joins TRBV4-1 to TRBJ2-1; 9 bases are shared with TRBD2. CDR1 is MGHRA, CDR2 YSYEKL, per germline. J was trimmed by 7 bases and V by 1 base; bases with no gene match: 5. The CDR3 consists of 15 residues.

Only a few counts were recorded for this clone. This chain uses TRBV3-1 (or the pseudogene TRBV3-2) with TRBJ1-3, with D tentatively TRBD1 (5 bases). Per the germline V gene, CDR1 is LGHDT and CDR2 is YNNKEL (reference sequence). CDR3 length: 13 amino acids. V gave up 4 bases and J gave up 4 bases, with 8 bases separating them. The CDR3 region is CASSRTFGNTIYF. The DNA for the CDR3 is TGTGCCAGCAGCCGGACATTCGGAAACACCATATATTTT.

The genes are TRBV9 and TRBJ1-4, with 8 nucleotides matching TRBD1. Trimming at V came to 7 bases and at J to 4 bases, leaving 6 bases not matched to a gene. Germline CDR1 SGDLS, CDR2 YYNGEE. The CDR3 has 14 residues. CDR3 residues: CASSRGLDNEKLFF. The CDR3 bases are TGTGCCAGCTCCAGGGGGCTGGATAATGAAAAACTGTTTTTT.

The chain employs TRBV19 and TRBJ1-2, with 9 bases lining up with TRBD1. Germline-derived CDR1 and CDR2 are LNHDA and SQIVND (reference sequence). Trimming cost V 8 bases and J 3 bases; bases outside gene matches: 4. The CDR3 spans 13 residues. In DNA form, the CDR3 reads TGTGCCAGTGGCGACAGGGGGTACTATGGCTACACCTTC. This translates into CASGDRGYYGYTF.